A single sample is the source of the 32 T cell receptor beta chains below, sequenced in a study of blood T cell repertoires in COVID-19. Libraries were prepared by immunoSEQ multiplex PCR; TCRdb keeps only in-frame clonotypes and omits some of them. The top ten hold 5.2% of the sample, which has approximately 44,000 clones, around 83% seen once. Input material: peripheral blood. These receptors originate from a human donor in a cohort sampled during active COVID-19.

This rearrangement joins TRBV28 to TRBJ2-5; 8 nucleotides line up with TRBD1. CDR3 length equals 15 residues. The V segment lost 6 bases and the J segment 2 bases; nucleotides outside the gene matches: 8. The germline gives CDR1 MDHEN, CDR2 SYDVKM. In DNA form, the CDR3 reads TGTGCCAGCAGCCCGGACAGGGCGAGGCAAGAGACCCAGTACTTC. The encoded protein is CASSPDRARQETQYF.

The chain combines TRBV24-1 with TRBJ2-7; D might be TRBD2 (5 bases). The CDR3 is 14 residues long. V was trimmed by 3 bases and J by 2 bases, leaving 10 bases between them. Germline values: CDR1 KGHDR, CDR2 SFDVKD. The chain's CDR3 is CATSDPGETYEQYF. The CDR3 bases are TGTGCCACCAGTGATCCCGGGGAAACCTACGAGCAGTACTTC.

This clone was observed a single time. The V gene is TRBV30, the J gene TRBJ2-5, with TRBD2 identical over 7 bases. The CDR3 has 14 residues. The ends lost 6 bases at V and 1 base at J; junction bases unmatched: 8. The V gene's germline CDR1 is GTSNPN and CDR2 SVGIG (reference sequence). The DNA for the CDR3 is TGTGCCTGTCGGGCGAGCGGGGCCCAAGAGACCCAGTACTTC. This encodes CACRASGAQETQYF.

The chain uses TRBV4-1 and TRBJ2-7; 7 bases line up with TRBD1. Germline CDR1 and CDR2: MGHRA and YSYEKL. This CDR3 has 15 amino acids. Trimming at V came to 3 bases and at J to 1 base, leaving 6 bases not matched to a gene. CDR3 residues: CASSHGQVFSYEQYF. The CDR3 DNA follows: TGCGCCAGCAGCCACGGACAGGTCTTTTCCTACGAGCAGTACTTC.

V usage is TRBV28 and J usage is TRBJ1-2, with D possibly matching TRBD1 (6 bases). Germline V CDR1 and CDR2: MDHEN, SYDVKM. The CDR3 has 14 amino acids. V lost 3 bases and J 5 bases, leaving 13 bases between the germline ends. The DNA of the CDR3 is TGTGCCAGCAGTTTCTCTTGGGACACTTATGGCTACACCTTC. This sequence encodes CASSFSWDTYGYTF.

The rearrangement links TRBV19 to TRBJ1-5; 7 positions match TRBD1. The CDR3 is made up of 15 amino acids. Germline CDR1 is LNHDA and CDR2 is SQIVND (reference sequence). V shed 5 bases, J shed 6 bases, and the junction held 10 bases outside the gene matches. The CDR3 protein is CASSQDRNYGQPQHF. As DNA, the CDR3 is TGTGCCAGTAGTCAGGACAGGAATTATGGTCAGCCCCAGCATTTT.

This chain joins TRBV7-6 and TRBJ2-4; TRBD1 might be the D (6 bases). The CDR3 sequence is 16 residues long. V gave up 2 bases and J gave up 0 bases, with 11 bases separating them. CDR1 and CDR2 (germline): SGHVS, FNYEAQ. The CDR3 DNA is TGTGCCAGCAGCTTATCCCAGGACAGAGCCAAAAACATTCAGTACTTC. It specifies CASSLSQDRAKNIQYF.

This clone appeared a few times. This chain uses TRBV7-6 with TRBJ2-2; 7 nucleotides match TRBD1. CDR1 and CDR2 from the germline V gene are SGHVS and FNYEAQ. This CDR3 region has 16 residues. V lost 1 base to trimming and J lost 2 bases; unmatched junction nucleotides: 4. The CDR3, as DNA: TGTGCCAGCAGCTTAGGAAACAGGGGTAACACCGGGGAGCTGTTTTTT. Its translation is CASSLGNRGNTGELFF.

This rearrangement joins TRBV9 to TRBJ2-3, with D possibly matching TRBD2 (5 bases). The CDR3 is 16 amino acids. CDR1 and CDR2 (germline): SGDLS, YYNGEE. Trimming removed 0 bases from V and 0 bases from J, with 11 bases in between. The CDR3 sequence is CASSVESGSSTDTQYF. The CDR3, as DNA: TGTGCCAGCAGCGTAGAGAGCGGTTCTAGCACAGATACGCAGTATTTT.

This clone was detected a few times. J is TRBJ1-1 and V is TRBV9; D gene ambiguous. The CDR3 runs 11 residues. Germline V lookup: CDR1 SGDLS, CDR2 YYNGEE. Trimming took off 3 bases at V and 8 bases at J, with 8 bases between the two ends. CDR3 in amino acids: CASSAGGEAFF. For the CDR3, the DNA is TGTGCCAGCAGCGCGGGTGGAGAAGCTTTCTTT.

This chain uses TRBV9 with TRBJ2-3, with 8 bases lining up with TRBD1. CDR3 length: 17 residues. Trimming cost V 2 bases and J 2 bases; bases outside gene matches: 10. Germline CDR1 and CDR2: SGDLS and YYNGEE. Here the CDR3 DNA reads TGTGCCAGCAGCGTTGACCCCTCGGGACAGGTCACAGATACGCAGTATTTT. It yields the protein CASSVDPSGQVTDTQYF.

DNA of the CDR3: TGTGCCTGGAGCTACCCGTATCAAGAGACCCAGTACTTC. Its translation: CAWSYPYQETQYF. The rearrangement links TRBV30 to TRBJ2-5; D remains unclear. The CDR3 extends over 13 amino acids. The germline gives CDR1 GTSNPN, CDR2 SVGIG (reference sequence). Trimming pared 3 bases from V and 2 bases from J, leaving 10 bases between.

This clone was seen only once. The chain uses TRBV6-6 and TRBJ1-2; D is uncertain. Germline V gene sequence: CDR1 MNHNY, CDR2 SVGAGI (reference sequence). The CDR3 has 12 amino acids. Deletions cut 6 bases from V and 8 bases from J, with 13 bases between. CDR3 loop: CASSLLISGYTF. The CDR3 nucleotides are TGTGCCAGCAGCTTGCTCATAAGCGGCTACACCTTC.

The V and J genes are TRBV19 and TRBJ2-1; 7 nucleotides match TRBD2. The trim removed 4 bases at V and 10 bases at J, leaving 7 bases unmatched. The CDR3 totals 13 residues. Germline values: CDR1 LNHDA, CDR2 SQIVND (reference sequence). CDR3 coding DNA: TGTGCCAGTAGTACCCGACGCGGGGGAGAGCAGTTCTTC. Amino acid sequence: CASSTRRGGEQFF.

The chain has TRBV9 and TRBJ1-6; possibly TRBD1 for D (5 bases). From germline, CDR1 is SGDLS and CDR2 YYNGEE. CDR3 length equals 14 residues. The germline V and J ends were trimmed by 0 bases and 7 bases, with 8 bases remaining between them. The CDR3 loop is CASSVGTLNSPLHF. CDR3 in DNA: TGTGCCAGCAGCGTAGGGACACTAAATTCACCCCTCCACTTT.

The chain employs TRBV6-5 and TRBJ2-3; no reliable D call. Germline CDR1 is MNHEY and CDR2 is SVGAGI. V was clipped by 2 bases and J by 3 bases, with 9 bases between them. This CDR3 region has 14 residues. This CDR3 is CASSYGLPTDTQYF. The CDR3 DNA reads as TGTGCCAGCAGTTACGGGCTGCCGACAGATACGCAGTATTTT.

This clone was observed a single time. J is TRBJ1-5 and V is TRBV24-1, with 11 bases that match TRBD1. Looked up from germline, CDR1 is KGHDR and CDR2 is SFDVKD. The ends lost 4 bases at V and 2 bases at J; junction bases unmatched: 3. The CDR3 is 16 residues long. CDR3 residues: CATSESGQGGNQPQHF. For the CDR3, the DNA is TGTGCCACCAGTGAGTCGGGACAGGGGGGCAATCAGCCCCAGCATTTT.

The J gene is TRBJ1-6, the V gene TRBV19; D might be TRBD1 (5 bases). V lost 7 bases and J 8 bases, leaving 15 bases between the germline ends. The CDR3 is 14 residues long. CDR1 is LNHDA, CDR2 SQIVND, per germline (reference sequence). Written as DNA, the CDR3 is TGTGCCAGTAAGGAAGGGGCGCAGTATTCACCCCTCCACTTT. It translates to CASKEGAQYSPLHF.

CDR3 sequence (DNA): TGCGCCAGCAGCTTGCGCAGCCAGCGTGTTGGAGCTTTCTTT. Translation gives CASSLRSQRVGAFF. The genes are TRBV5-1 and TRBJ1-1, with no clear D. Per the germline V gene, CDR1 is SGHRS and CDR2 is YFSETQ. This CDR3 has 14 amino acids. V shed 1 base and J shed 10 bases, with 17 bases lying between them.

The chain combines TRBV7-2 with TRBJ1-2, with 8 bases matching TRBD1. After removal of 5 bases from V and 4 bases from J, the junction contained 9 bases not matched to a gene. The germline CDR1 and CDR2 sequences are SGHTA and FQGNSA. The CDR3 extends over 15 amino acids. The CDR3 bases are TGTGCCAGCAGCCCTTTGGACAGGGTGGCCTATGGCTACACCTTC. Its protein is CASSPLDRVAYGYTF.

The chain carries TRBV10-2 and TRBJ2-7; 9 bases fit TRBD1. In germline, CDR1 is WSHSY, CDR2 SAAADI. The CDR3 runs to 19 residues. The junction had 17 bases not matched to a gene; V was cut back by 5 bases and J by 0 bases. CDR3 in DNA: TGCGCCAGCAGTCGAACCCCCAGACCGGGACAGGGAGCCTCCTACGAGCAGTACTTC. Protein sequence: CASSRTPRPGQGASYEQYF.

The V and J genes are TRBV5-1 and TRBJ2-2, with 9 positions matching TRBD1. The CDR3 contains 16 residues. Germline V gene data show CDR1 as SGHRS and CDR2 as YFSETQ. J was trimmed by 6 bases and V by 0 bases; bases with no gene match: 6. The CDR3 is CASSLGTGATPGELFF. The CDR3 DNA is TGCGCCAGCAGCTTGGGGACAGGGGCCACCCCCGGGGAGCTGTTTTTT.

The chain carries TRBV6-2 or TRBV6-3 and TRBJ1-1, with TRBD1 identical over 8 bases. CDR1 is MNHEY and CDR2 is SVGEGT in the germline V gene. This CDR3 has 16 residues. V was clipped by 4 bases and J by 4 bases; unmatched bases: 11. Here the CDR3 reads CASSSEDREWSTEAFF. The CDR3 nucleotides read TGTGCCAGCAGTTCCGAGGACAGGGAGTGGAGCACTGAAGCTTTCTTT.

The chain links TRBV5-1 to TRBJ2-1, with TRBD2 matching 8 bases. The V segment lost 5 bases and the J segment 10 bases; nucleotides outside the gene matches: 14. This CDR3 has 15 residues. CDR1 and CDR2 (germline): SGHRS, YFSETQ. The CDR3 DNA follows: TGCGCCAGCAGTATCGACTTAGCGGGGAGCCAGGAGCAGTTCTTC. It translates to CASSIDLAGSQEQFF.

The chain combines TRBV5-4 with TRBJ2-7, with 9 nucleotides matching TRBD2. The CDR3 consists of 18 residues. CDR1 is SGHNT, CDR2 YYREEE, per germline (reference sequence). V was clipped by 1 base and J by 13 bases; unmatched bases: 24. CDR3 sequence: CASSLRVAGVLTSDRIYF. Written as DNA, the CDR3 is TGTGCCAGCAGCTTGAGGGTAGCGGGGGTCCTTACTTCAGATCGAATATACTTC.

The gene calls are TRBV6-5 and TRBJ1-2; 9 positions match TRBD1. V was clipped by 4 bases and J by 4 bases; unmatched bases: 7. CDR3 length: 15 amino acids. Germline CDR1 reads MNHEY; CDR2 reads SVGAGI. This chain's CDR3 is CASSLQGAGIYGYTF. The CDR3 DNA reads as TGTGCCAGCAGTTTACAGGGGGCAGGTATCTATGGCTACACCTTC.

This clone was detected once. The CDR3 loop is CASSVWDSGGDTQYF. The CDR3 nucleotides read TGTGCCAGCAGCGTATGGGATAGCGGAGGAGATACGCAGTATTTT. The chain uses TRBV9 and TRBJ2-3; weak D call: TRBD2 (6 bases). Germline V gene sequence: CDR1 SGDLS, CDR2 YYNGEE. The CDR3 length is 15 residues. V was cut by 1 base and J by 5 bases, with 14 bases left in between.

This chain connects TRBV9 to TRBJ2-1, with 10 bases that match TRBD2. The CDR3 extends over 16 amino acids. In germline, CDR1 is SGDLS, CDR2 YYNGEE. J lost 7 bases, V lost 1 base, and 8 bases had no gene match. The CDR3: CASSVLGAGGRNEQFF. The CDR3 nucleotides read TGTGCCAGCAGCGTACTCGGAGCGGGGGGGCGAAATGAGCAGTTCTTC.

CDR3: CATSNRATNYGYTF. CDR3 bases: TGTGCCACCAGCAACAGGGCTACCAACTATGGCTACACCTTC. The chain uses TRBV24-1 and TRBJ1-2, with D possibly being TRBD1 (6 bases). This CDR3 contains 14 residues. Per germline, CDR1 KGHDR and CDR2 SFDVKD. V lost 7 bases and J lost 2, with 13 bases in between.

This sequence joins TRBV11-2 and TRBJ2-7, with a weak D call TRBD2 (5 bases). In germline, CDR1 is SGHAT, CDR2 FQNNGV. V gave up 5 bases and J gave up 3 bases, with 14 bases separating them. The CDR3 is 14 residues long. CDR3 DNA sequence: TGTGCCAGCAGCCCGGACTCCCTAAACTACGAGCAGTACTTC. It is translated as CASSPDSLNYEQYF.

The V gene is TRBV5-1, the J gene TRBJ1-2; D might be TRBD1 (6 bases). From germline, CDR1 is SGHRS and CDR2 YFSETQ. The CDR3 totals 14 residues. V lost 4 bases and J 7 bases, leaving 17 bases between the germline ends. The CDR3 DNA follows: TGCGCCAGCAGCACCCTCGGGGGGCAGGGTGGCTACACCTTC. Amino acids: CASSTLGGQGGYTF.

CDR3 region: CASSSGQGPGELFF. CDR3 DNA sequence: TGTGCCAGCTCATCGGGACAGGGGCCCGGGGAGCTGTTTTTT. The V and J genes are TRBV18 and TRBJ2-2, with 10 bases that match TRBD1. The CDR3 covers 14 residues. The V segment lost 5 bases and the J segment 6 bases; nucleotides outside the gene matches: 3. The germline V gene encodes CDR1 KGHSH and CDR2 LQKENI.